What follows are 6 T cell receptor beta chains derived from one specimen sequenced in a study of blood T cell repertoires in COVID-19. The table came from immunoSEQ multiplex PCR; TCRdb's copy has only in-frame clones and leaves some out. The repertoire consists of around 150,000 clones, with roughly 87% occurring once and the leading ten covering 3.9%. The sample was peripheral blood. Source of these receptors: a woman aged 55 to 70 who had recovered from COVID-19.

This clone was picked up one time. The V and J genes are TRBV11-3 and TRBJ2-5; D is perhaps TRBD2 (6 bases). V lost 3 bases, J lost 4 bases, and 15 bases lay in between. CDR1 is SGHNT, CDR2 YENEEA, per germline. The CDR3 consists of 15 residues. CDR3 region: CASSLRAGRAETQYF. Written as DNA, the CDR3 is TGTGCCAGCAGCTTGCGTGCGGGGCGCGCAGAGACCCAGTACTTC.

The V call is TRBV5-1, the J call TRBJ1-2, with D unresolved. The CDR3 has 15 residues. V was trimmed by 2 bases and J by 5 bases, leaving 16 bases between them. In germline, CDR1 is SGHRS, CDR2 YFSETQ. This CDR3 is CASSFESHVLYGYTF. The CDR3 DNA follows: TGCGCCAGCAGCTTTGAAAGCCATGTCCTTTATGGCTACACCTTC.

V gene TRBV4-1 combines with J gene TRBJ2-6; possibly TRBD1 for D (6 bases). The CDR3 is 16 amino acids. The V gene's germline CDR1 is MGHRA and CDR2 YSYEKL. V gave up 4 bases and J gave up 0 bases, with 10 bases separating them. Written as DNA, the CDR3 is TGCGCCAGCAGCCGGGGGCGGCTCTCTGGGGCCAACGTCCTGACTTTC. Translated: CASSRGRLSGANVLTF.

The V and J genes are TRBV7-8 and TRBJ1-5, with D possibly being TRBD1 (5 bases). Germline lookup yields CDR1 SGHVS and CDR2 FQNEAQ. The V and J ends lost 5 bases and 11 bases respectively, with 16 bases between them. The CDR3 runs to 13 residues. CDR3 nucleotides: TGTGCCAGCAGCCAGGTCCCTTCGGGGGCCCAGCATTTT. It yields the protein CASSQVPSGAQHF.

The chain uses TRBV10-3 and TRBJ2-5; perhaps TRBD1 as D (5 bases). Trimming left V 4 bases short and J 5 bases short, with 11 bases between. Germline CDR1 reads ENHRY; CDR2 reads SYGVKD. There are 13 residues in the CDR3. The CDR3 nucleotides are TGTGCCATCAGTGGCCCGGCAGGGGAGACCCAGTACTTC. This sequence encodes CAISGPAGETQYF.

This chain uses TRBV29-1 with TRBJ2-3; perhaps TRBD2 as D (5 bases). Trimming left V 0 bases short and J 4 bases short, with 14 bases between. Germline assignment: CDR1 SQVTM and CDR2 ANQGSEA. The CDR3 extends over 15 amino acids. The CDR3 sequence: CSVEDRGLRADTQYF. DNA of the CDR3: TGCAGCGTTGAAGATCGTGGACTTCGAGCAGATACGCAGTATTTT.